The entry below gives a single T cell receptor beta chain sequence along with its context. The data were taken from a study of shared clonotypes between healthy human individuals. Here immunoSEQ multiplex PCR was the method, and the copy in TCRdb shows in-frame clones only, minus some. This sample has more than 500,000 clones, with about 96% found just once. V lost 3 bases to trimming and J lost 4 bases, with 18 bases between them. This CDR3 region has 17 residues. Per the germline V gene, CDR1 is SEHNR and CDR2 is FQNEAQ (reference sequence). This TCR derives from a woman in her 30s in good health. V usage is TRBV7-9 and J usage is TRBJ2-2, with D maybe TRBD1 (6 bases). Sequencing used naive CD4+ T cells sorted from blood. The subset denotes: CD45RA+ positively selected. The CDR3 loop reads CASSFPSGGERTGELFF. The CDR3 DNA follows: TGTGCCAGCAGCTTCCCTAGTGGGGGCGAACGCACCGGGGAGCTGTTTTTT.